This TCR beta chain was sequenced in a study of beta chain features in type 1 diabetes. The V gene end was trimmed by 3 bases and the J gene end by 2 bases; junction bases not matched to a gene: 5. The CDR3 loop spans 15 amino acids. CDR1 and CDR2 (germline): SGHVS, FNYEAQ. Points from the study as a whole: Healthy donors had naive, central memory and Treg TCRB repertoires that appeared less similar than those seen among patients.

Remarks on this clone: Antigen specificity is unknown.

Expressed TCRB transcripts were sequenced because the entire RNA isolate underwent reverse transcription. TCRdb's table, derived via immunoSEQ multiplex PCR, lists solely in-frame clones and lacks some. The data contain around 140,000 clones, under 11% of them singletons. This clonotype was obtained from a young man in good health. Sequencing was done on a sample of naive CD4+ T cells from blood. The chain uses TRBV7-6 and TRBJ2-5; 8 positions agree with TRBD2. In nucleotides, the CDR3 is TGTGCCAGCAGCTTTAACGGGGGGGTTCAAGAGACCCAGTACTTC. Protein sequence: CASSFNGGVQETQYF. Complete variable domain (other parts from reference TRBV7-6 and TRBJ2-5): GAGVSQSPRYKVTKRGQDVALRCDPISGHVSLYWYRQALGQGPEFLTYFNYEAQQDKSGLPNDRFSAERPEGSISTLTIQRTEQRDSAMYRCASSFNGGVQETQYFGPGTRLLVL.